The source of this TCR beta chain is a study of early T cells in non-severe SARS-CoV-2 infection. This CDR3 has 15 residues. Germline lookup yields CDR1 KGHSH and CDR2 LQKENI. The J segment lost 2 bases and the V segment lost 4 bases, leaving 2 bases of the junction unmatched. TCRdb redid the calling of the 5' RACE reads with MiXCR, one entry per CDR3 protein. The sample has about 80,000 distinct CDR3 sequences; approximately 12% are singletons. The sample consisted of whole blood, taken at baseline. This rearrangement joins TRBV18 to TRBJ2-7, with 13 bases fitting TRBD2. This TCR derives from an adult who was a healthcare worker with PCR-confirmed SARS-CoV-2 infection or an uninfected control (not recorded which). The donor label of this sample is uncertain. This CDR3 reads CASSQTSGGPYEQYF. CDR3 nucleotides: TGTGCCAGCTCACAGACTAGCGGGGGGCCCTACGAGCAGTACTTC.